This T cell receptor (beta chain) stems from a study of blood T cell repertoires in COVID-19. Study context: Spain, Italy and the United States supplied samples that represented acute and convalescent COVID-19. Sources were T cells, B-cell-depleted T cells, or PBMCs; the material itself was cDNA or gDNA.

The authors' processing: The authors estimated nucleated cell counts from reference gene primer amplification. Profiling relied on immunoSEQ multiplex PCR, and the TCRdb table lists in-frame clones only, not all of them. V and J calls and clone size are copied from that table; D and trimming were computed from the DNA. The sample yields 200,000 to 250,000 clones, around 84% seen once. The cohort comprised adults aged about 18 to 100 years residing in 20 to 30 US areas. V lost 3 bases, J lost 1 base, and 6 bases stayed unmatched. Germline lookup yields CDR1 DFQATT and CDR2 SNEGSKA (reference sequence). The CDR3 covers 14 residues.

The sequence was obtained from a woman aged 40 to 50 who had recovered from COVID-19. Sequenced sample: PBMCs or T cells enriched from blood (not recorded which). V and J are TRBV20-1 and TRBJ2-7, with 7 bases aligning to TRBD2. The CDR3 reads CSASSREASYEQYF. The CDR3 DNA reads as TGCAGTGCTAGTTCCCGGGAGGCTTCCTACGAGCAGTACTTC.